Below are 27 T cell receptor beta chains sequenced from a single sample in a study of shared clonotypes between healthy human individuals. Method: immunoSEQ multiplex PCR; TCRdb's copy keeps in-frame clones and lacks some. This table has some 1,900,000 clones, about 95% appearing once. CD45RO-negative cells were positively selected for CCR7, leaving out terminally differentiated effector memory CD45RA+ cells. The sample was naive CD8+ T cells sorted from blood. These receptors came from a man aged 18 to 35 in good health.

This clone was seen once. This chain links TRBV7-9 with TRBJ1-1, with no clear D. This CDR3 comprises 10 residues. CDR1 SEHNR and CDR2 FQNEAQ come from the germline V gene (reference sequence). CDR3 coding DNA: TGTGTTGGGGAGGGCACTGAAGCTTTCTTT. Amino acid sequence: CVGEGTEAFF.

As for this clone: Just one base apart from a much larger clone, this may be a read error. The chain is built from TRBV11-3 and TRBJ2-2; D ambiguous. Trimming stripped 2 bases from V and 7 bases from J, with 2 bases between. The CDR3 is 11 residues long. CDR1 and CDR2 from the germline V gene are SGHNT and YENEEA. The CDR3 spells CASSLNGELFF. In DNA, the CDR3 is TGTGCCAGCAGCTTAAACGGGGAGCTGTTTTTT.

The chain has TRBV19 and TRBJ1-2, with no clear D. The CDR3 totals 15 residues. CDR1 LNHDA and CDR2 SQIVND come from the germline V gene (reference sequence). Trimming left V 3 bases short and J 2 bases short, with 13 bases between. The DNA of the CDR3 is TGTGCCAGTAGTATTTTCTTGAACGGGAACTATGGCTACACCTTC. It codes for CASSIFLNGNYGYTF.

This clone was seen just once. The rearrangement uses TRBV10-1 and TRBJ2-7, with D tentatively TRBD1 (5 bases). The CDR3 covers 13 residues. Trimming left V 4 bases short and J 4 bases short, with 11 bases between. The germline V gene has CDR1 WNHNN and CDR2 SYGVQD (reference sequence). As DNA, the CDR3 is TGCGCCAGCAGTGGTTCAGGGAAATACGAGCAGTACTTC. Its protein product is CASSGSGKYEQYF.

The rearrangement links TRBV2 to TRBJ2-1; D remains unclear. Trimming stripped 11 bases from V and 4 bases from J, with 12 bases between. Germline CDR1 and CDR2: SNHLY and FYNNEI. The length of the CDR3 is 12 residues. The CDR3 protein is CAGRDLYNEQFF. The CDR3 DNA reads TGTGCCGGCCGCGACTTGTACAATGAGCAGTTCTTC.

The chain couples TRBV15 to TRBJ1-5; 8 nucleotides align to TRBD1. Germline trimming cut 0 bases from V and 2 bases from J; bases unmatched to any gene: 15. The CDR3 has 20 residues. Germline loops: CDR1 LNHNV, CDR2 YYDKDF (reference sequence). The CDR3 sequence is CATSRDPPSTGGMGNQPQHF. Here the CDR3 DNA reads TGTGCCACCAGCAGAGATCCCCCCTCAACAGGGGGTATGGGCAATCAGCCCCAGCATTTT.

The chain joins TRBV13 to TRBJ2-5; the D gene is possibly TRBD2 (7 bases). The CDR3 is 15 amino acids. Germline-derived CDR1 and CDR2 are PRHDT and FYEKMQ (reference sequence). Trimming took 5 bases from V and 11 from J, leaving 24 bases between them. CDR3 sequence reads: CASSPSGRGTEEQYF. The CDR3 DNA is TGTGCCAGCAGCCCTAGCGGTAGGGGGACTGAAGAGCAGTACTTC.

The chain links TRBV25-1 to TRBJ2-1, with 7 bases lining up with TRBD2. Germline V gene lookup returns CDR1 MGHDK and CDR2 SYGVNS. The CDR3 has 15 residues. V gave up 5 bases and J gave up 2 bases; unmatched junction bases: 6. Here the CDR3 reads CASSSISGPYNEQFF. The CDR3 nucleotides read TGTGCCAGCAGTTCCATTAGCGGGCCCTACAATGAGCAGTTCTTC. The full variable domain, completed using reference TRBV25-1 and TRBJ2-1, is EADIYQTPRYLVIGTGKKITLECSQTMGHDKMYWYQQDPGMELHLIHYSYGVNSTEKGDLSSESTVSRIRTEHFPLTLESARPSHTSQYLCASSSISGPYNEQFFGPGTRLTVL.

The chain recombines TRBV4-1 with TRBJ2-2; 8 bases agree with TRBD1. Per the germline V gene, CDR1 is MGHRA and CDR2 is YSYEKL. The V segment lost 3 bases and the J segment 3 bases; nucleotides outside the gene matches: 6. The CDR3 is 16 residues long. The CDR3 coding sequence is TGCGCCAGCAGCCACGCCGACAGGGGAGACACCGGGGAGCTGTTTTTT. Its protein product is CASSHADRGDTGELFF.

The V gene is TRBV6-4, the J gene TRBJ1-2; D is perhaps TRBD1 (5 bases). Trimming stripped 8 bases from V and 4 bases from J, with 17 bases between. The CDR3 length is 14 residues. Germline V gene sequence: CDR1 MRHNA, CDR2 SNTAGT. This CDR3 reads CASSKVGGSYGYTF. The CDR3 nucleotides read TGTGCCAGCTCGAAAGTGGGGGGGTCCTATGGCTACACCTTC.

The CDR3 DNA follows: TGTGCCAGCAGTTGGACAGGGAGCTCCTACAATGAGCAGTTCTTC. Its translation is CASSWTGSSYNEQFF. The rearrangement uses TRBV6-5 and TRBJ2-1; 8 positions agree with TRBD1. The CDR3 spans 15 residues. Germline V lookup: CDR1 MNHEY, CDR2 SVGAGI. Germline trimming cut 4 bases from V and 0 bases from J; bases unmatched to any gene: 2.

The V gene is TRBV6-5, the J gene TRBJ2-7; 8 nucleotides align to TRBD1. With V trimmed by 6 bases and J by 4 bases, 5 bases remained unmatched. The CDR3 contains 13 residues. Germline lookup yields CDR1 MNHEY and CDR2 SVGAGI. The CDR3 is CASSGTGLYEQYF. CDR3 bases: TGTGCCAGCAGCGGGACAGGCCTATACGAGCAGTACTTC.

This clone occurred once. This chain uses TRBV13 with TRBJ1-6; perhaps TRBD1 as D (6 bases). Trimming shortened V by 3 bases and J by 0 bases, and 12 bases separated the two germline ends. Germline V gene data show CDR1 as PRHDT and CDR2 as FYEKMQ (reference sequence). CDR3 length: 17 residues. CDR3 nucleotide sequence: TGTGCCAGCAGCTTCTCGCAGGGGAGCTCCTATAATTCACCCCTCCACTTT. Amino acids: CASSFSQGSSYNSPLHF.

V and J are TRBV6-6 and TRBJ2-2; D remains unclear. The CDR3 is made up of 15 amino acids. The germline gives CDR1 MNHNY, CDR2 SVGAGI (reference sequence). V shed 0 bases and J shed 7 bases, with 12 bases lying between them. The CDR3 nucleotides are TGTGCCAGCAGTTACTCGACGGTAGAGATCGGGGAGCTGTTTTTT. It codes for CASSYSTVEIGELFF.

This chain joins TRBV27 and TRBJ2-3; TRBD1 matches 7 bases. CDR1 is MNHEY and CDR2 is SMNVEV in the germline V gene (reference sequence). The CDR3 sequence is 16 residues long. V shed 5 bases and J 4 bases; nucleotides not matched to a gene: 12. CDR3 in DNA: TGTGCCAGCAGTGAAGGGGGCGAGGTGACGGCAGATACGCAGTATTTT. Encoded protein: CASSEGGEVTADTQYF.

J is TRBJ2-2 and V is TRBV13; 7 bases align to TRBD2. Per germline, CDR1 PRHDT and CDR2 FYEKMQ (reference sequence). This CDR3 is built from 15 residues. V lost 5 bases and J lost 3; bases outside the gene matches: 6. Here the CDR3 reads CASSPGGIDTGELFF. CDR3 bases: TGTGCCAGCAGCCCCGGGGGGATCGACACCGGGGAGCTGTTTTTT.

The chain joins TRBV27 to TRBJ2-7; 8 bases agree with TRBD1. This CDR3 has 16 residues. CDR1 and CDR2 (germline): MNHEY, SMNVEV (reference sequence). Germline trimming cut 0 bases from V and 7 bases from J; bases unmatched to any gene: 11. The CDR3 loop is CASSLSKGQGRLEQYF. The DNA of the CDR3 is TGTGCCAGCAGTTTATCGAAAGGACAGGGCCGCCTGGAGCAGTACTTC.

In nucleotides, the CDR3 is TGTGCCAGCCTAATAGGGGAGTTCAACTACAATGAGCAGTTCTTC. This sequence encodes CASLIGEFNYNEQFF. This sequence joins TRBV6-4 and TRBJ2-1; D may match TRBD1 or TRBD2 (5 bases each). This CDR3 comprises 15 residues. With 8 bases removed from V and 3 bases from J, the gap between germline ends came to 17 bases. Looked up from germline, CDR1 is MRHNA and CDR2 is SNTAGT.

In its sample, this clone was seen once. The V gene is TRBV4-1, the J gene TRBJ2-5; D might be TRBD2 (6 bases). This CDR3 contains 17 residues. V shed 0 bases and J shed 0 bases, with 14 bases lying between them. Germline assignment: CDR1 MGHRA and CDR2 YSYEKL. CDR3 sequence: CASSQDQLADDQETQYF. The CDR3 nucleotides read TGCGCCAGCAGCCAAGATCAGTTAGCGGACGACCAAGAGACCCAGTACTTC.

V and J are TRBV4-3 and TRBJ2-2, with 8 nucleotides matching TRBD1. The CDR3 spans 14 residues. Losses at the gene ends were 5 bases for V and 7 bases for J; bases not matched to a gene: 6. The germline V gene encodes CDR1 LGHNA and CDR2 YSLEER. The CDR3 nucleotides read TGCGCCAGCAGCTCGGACAGGGAGGTCGGGGAGCTGTTTTTT. It encodes CASSSDREVGELFF.

This sequence joins TRBV7-9 and TRBJ2-7; no reliable D call. Germline CDR1 and CDR2: SEHNR and FQNEAQ (reference sequence). The CDR3 runs to 13 residues. Trimming shortened V by 2 bases and J by 3 bases, and 8 bases separated the two germline ends. DNA of the CDR3: TGTGCCAGCAGCTTATTTTCCGACTACGAGCAGTACTTC. As protein: CASSLFSDYEQYF.

This clone was observed once. The CDR3 loop reads CASSPGPNTEAFF. The CDR3, as DNA: TGTGCCAGCAGCCCGGGCCCGAACACTGAAGCTTTCTTT. V is TRBV7-6 and J is TRBJ1-1; D remains ambiguous. The CDR3 length is 13 residues. The germline gives CDR1 SGHVS, CDR2 FNYEAQ. V gave up 5 bases and J gave up 1 base, with 8 bases separating them.

V gene TRBV30 combines with J gene TRBJ1-6, with 7 positions matching TRBD1. The V segment lost 5 bases and the J segment 6 bases; nucleotides outside the gene matches: 4. Germline V gene lookup returns CDR1 GTSNPN and CDR2 SVGIG (reference sequence). This CDR3 region has 13 residues. CDR3 sequence: CAWARDSNSPLHF. The CDR3 nucleotides read TGTGCCTGGGCCCGGGACAGTAATTCACCCCTCCACTTT.

The rearrangement links TRBV7-9 to TRBJ2-1, with D unclear. Germline lookup yields CDR1 SEHNR and CDR2 FQNEAQ (reference sequence). The CDR3 loop spans 15 amino acids. Trimming shortened V by 0 bases and J by 12 bases, and 18 bases separated the two germline ends. CDR3 bases: TGTGCCAGCAGCTTAGCGCAGGTCTTAATTGTGGGGCAGTTCTTC. It translates to CASSLAQVLIVGQFF.

The rearrangement links TRBV27 to TRBJ2-6, with D possibly being TRBD1 (6 bases). V dropped 2 bases and J dropped 4 bases, with 9 bases sitting between them. The CDR3 extends over 15 amino acids. Germline CDR1 is MNHEY and CDR2 is SMNVEV (reference sequence). CDR3 DNA sequence: TGTGCCAGCAGTTTAGGGGGCTGGGGGGCCAACGTCCTGACTTTC. This gives the protein CASSLGGWGANVLTF.

This chain links TRBV4-1 with TRBJ2-2; 14 nucleotides line up with TRBD2. The ends lost 3 bases at V and 5 bases at J; junction bases unmatched: 8. Germline-derived CDR1 and CDR2 are MGHRA and YSYEKL. This CDR3 is built from 18 residues. CDR3 amino acids: CASSHQGLAGVWTGELFF. CDR3 in DNA: TGCGCCAGCAGCCATCAGGGACTAGCGGGAGTTTGGACCGGGGAGCTGTTTTTT.

This clone was observed a single time. The gene calls are TRBV2 and TRBJ2-7; D is perhaps TRBD1 (6 bases). The V gene's germline CDR1 is SNHLY and CDR2 FYNNEI. V was trimmed by 8 bases and J by 6 bases, leaving 17 bases between them. This CDR3 contains 13 residues. CDR3 residues: CASGNMGAVEQYF. For the CDR3, the DNA is TGTGCCAGCGGGAATATGGGGGCCGTCGAGCAGTACTTC. Complete variable domain (other parts from reference TRBV2 and TRBJ2-7): EPEVTQTPSHQVTQMGQEVILRCVPISNHLYFYWYRQILGQKVEFLVSFYNNEISEKSEIFDDQFSVERPDGSNFTLKIRSTKLEDSAMYFCASGNMGAVEQYFGPGTRLTVT.